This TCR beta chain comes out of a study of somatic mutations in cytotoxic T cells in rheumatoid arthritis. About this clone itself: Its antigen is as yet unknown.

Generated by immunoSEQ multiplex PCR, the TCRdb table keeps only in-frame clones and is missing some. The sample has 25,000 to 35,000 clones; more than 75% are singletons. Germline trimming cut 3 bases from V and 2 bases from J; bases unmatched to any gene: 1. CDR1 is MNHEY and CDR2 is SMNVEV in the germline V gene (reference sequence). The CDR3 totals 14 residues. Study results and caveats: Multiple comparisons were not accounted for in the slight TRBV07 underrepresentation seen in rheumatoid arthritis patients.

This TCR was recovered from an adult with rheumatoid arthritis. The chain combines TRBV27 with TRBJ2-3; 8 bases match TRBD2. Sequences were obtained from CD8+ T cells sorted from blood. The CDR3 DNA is TGTGCCAGCAGTTTCGGGGGGGACACAGATACGCAGTATTTT. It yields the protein CASSFGGDTDTQYF.